Listed here are 13 T cell receptor beta chains from one sample, sequenced in a study of T-cell memory formation after mild COVID-19. TCRdb called the 5' RACE reads again in MiXCR, with one record for every CDR3 protein. The sample consists of over 300,000 distinct CDR3 sequences, 20% to 25% of them appearing once. The sequenced sample was PBMCs or a T cell subset sorted from them (not recorded which). All receptors come from a man between 18 and 29 years old who had mild COVID-19 (a few samples of this study predate the infection). Cell type and time point are not known.

This clonotype was observed a few times. The V call is TRBV20-1, the J call TRBJ2-7; D is perhaps TRBD1 (6 bases). The V and J ends lost 3 bases and 4 bases respectively, with 13 bases between them. The CDR3 runs to 13 residues. Germline CDR1 and CDR2: DFQATT and SNEGSKA (reference sequence). The CDR3 spells CSARARGGYEQYV. As DNA, the CDR3 is TGCAGTGCTAGGGCCCGAGGGGGTTACGAGCAGTACGTC.

The V call is TRBV6-2 or TRBV6-3, the J call TRBJ1-1; D is perhaps TRBD1 (6 bases). V lost 0 bases, J lost 6 bases, and 11 bases lay in between. From germline, CDR1 is MNHEY and CDR2 SVGEGT. This CDR3 has 14 residues. The CDR3 reads CASSYSGAYPEAFF. The CDR3 DNA reads as TGTGCCAGCAGTTACTCGGGGGCATATCCTGAAGCTTTCTTT.

The chain carries TRBV5-4 and TRBJ2-1; the D is unclear. Trimming stripped 2 bases from V and 8 bases from J, with 17 bases between. Germline V gene data show CDR1 as SGHNT and CDR2 as YYREEE (reference sequence). The CDR3 covers 15 residues. Written as DNA, the CDR3 is TGTGCCAGCAGCTTTGGGCAGACATTGGGCGATGAGCAGTTCTTC. This encodes CASSFGQTLGDEQFF.

This clonotype was seen a few times. CDR3 coding DNA: TGTGCCAGCAGCTGGGGCCCGACAGATACGCAGTATTTT. It is translated as CASSWGPTDTQYF. The chain couples TRBV7-2 to TRBJ2-3; D is perhaps TRBD1 (5 bases). Between the trimmed V and J ends, which lost 4 bases and 3 bases, there was a span of 8 bases. Per the germline V gene, CDR1 is SGHTA and CDR2 is FQGNSA. The CDR3 is made up of 13 amino acids.

There are a few counts of this clonotype. The gene calls are TRBV12-3 or TRBV12-4 and TRBJ1-1; D not resolved. The CDR3 has 13 residues. V was trimmed by 6 bases and J by 9 bases, leaving 17 bases between them. CDR3 amino acids: CASSRVVDQKAFF. Written as DNA, the CDR3 is TGTGCCAGCAGCCGGGTGGTGGACCAAAAAGCTTTCTTT.

The rearrangement links TRBV27 to TRBJ2-7; 11 nucleotides align to TRBD2. The CDR3 extends over 19 amino acids. Germline V gene sequence: CDR1 MNHEY, CDR2 SMNVEV (reference sequence). V dropped 4 bases and J dropped 3; count of bases not matched to a gene: 17. CDR3 in amino acids: CASSSNGLAGKVNVYEQYF. In nucleotides, the CDR3 is TGTGCCAGCAGTTCGAACGGACTAGCGGGTAAGGTTAACGTCTACGAGCAGTACTTC.

CDR3 sequence reads: CSQSGLAEKSSYNEQFF. The CDR3 DNA is TGCAGTCAGTCCGGGCTAGCGGAGAAGAGCTCCTACAATGAGCAGTTCTTC. The genes are TRBV20-1 and TRBJ2-1; 7 positions agree with TRBD2. CDR3 length equals 17 residues. Per the germline V gene, CDR1 is DFQATT and CDR2 is SNEGSKA (reference sequence). Losses at the gene ends were 8 bases for V and 0 bases for J; bases not matched to a gene: 16.

The V gene is TRBV11-2, the J gene TRBJ1-2; D gene ambiguous. CDR1 and CDR2 from the germline V gene are SGHAT and FQNNGV. Trimming left V 3 bases short and J 2 bases short, with 16 bases between. The CDR3 is 16 residues long. CDR3 protein: CASSFSSDGGNYGYTF. CDR3 in DNA: TGTGCCAGCAGCTTCTCCAGCGACGGTGGGAACTATGGCTACACCTTC.

Only one count was recorded for this clonotype. V usage is TRBV3-1 and J usage is TRBJ2-7; D is unclear. Trimming stripped 1 base from V and 6 bases from J, with 7 bases between. Germline lookup yields CDR1 LGHDT and CDR2 YNNKEL (reference sequence). This CDR3 has 12 residues. The CDR3: CASSQVFREQYF. The CDR3 nucleotides are TGTGCCAGCAGCCAAGTTTTTCGCGAGCAGTACTTC.

This clonotype was recorded a few times. J is TRBJ2-7 and V is TRBV20-1; the D gene could be TRBD1 or TRBD2 (5 bases each). Germline CDR1 is DFQATT and CDR2 is SNEGSKA (reference sequence). This CDR3 region has 15 residues. V lost 1 base and J lost 2, with 15 bases in between. CDR3 sequence reads: CSARGRGTIPYEQYF. CDR3 sequence (DNA): TGCAGTGCTAGAGGACGGGGCACAATTCCCTACGAGCAGTACTTC.

The chain joins TRBV20-1 to TRBJ2-5; possibly TRBD2 for D (6 bases). The CDR3 extends over 15 amino acids. CDR1 is DFQATT and CDR2 is SNEGSKA in the germline V gene (reference sequence). The V end was cut by 3 bases, the J end by 5 bases, with 19 bases between. As DNA, the CDR3 is TGCAGTGCTAGTGTTGGAGGGTCGTCGGTGGAGACCCAGTACTTC. Translating it yields CSASVGGSSVETQYF.

The sample holds a few counts of this clonotype. This chain links TRBV6-6 with TRBJ1-2, with D unresolved. This CDR3 is 11 amino acids long. V lost 8 bases and J 8 bases, leaving 12 bases between the germline ends. From germline, CDR1 is MNHNY and CDR2 SVGAGI (reference sequence). CDR3: CASGISWGYTF. The CDR3 DNA follows: TGTGCCAGCGGCATTTCGTGGGGCTACACCTTC.

This clonotype was seen at least ten times. This chain joins TRBV25-1 and TRBJ1-6, with a possible D match to TRBD1 (5 bases). Germline CDR1 reads MGHDK; CDR2 reads SYGVNS. This CDR3 is 17 amino acids long. The germline V and J ends were trimmed by 3 bases and 6 bases, with 18 bases remaining between them. In DNA form, the CDR3 reads TGTGCCAGCAGTGATTTGACCGGGGGACGGATTAATTCACCCCTCCACTTT. It is translated as CASSDLTGGRINSPLHF. Using reference TRBV25-1 and TRBJ1-6 for the parts outside the CDR3, the full variable domain is EADIYQTPRYLVIGTGKKITLECSQTMGHDKMYWYQQDPGMELHLIHYSYGVNSTEKGDLSSESTVSRIRTEHFPLTLESARPSHTSQYLCASSDLTGGRINSPLHFGNGTRLTVT.